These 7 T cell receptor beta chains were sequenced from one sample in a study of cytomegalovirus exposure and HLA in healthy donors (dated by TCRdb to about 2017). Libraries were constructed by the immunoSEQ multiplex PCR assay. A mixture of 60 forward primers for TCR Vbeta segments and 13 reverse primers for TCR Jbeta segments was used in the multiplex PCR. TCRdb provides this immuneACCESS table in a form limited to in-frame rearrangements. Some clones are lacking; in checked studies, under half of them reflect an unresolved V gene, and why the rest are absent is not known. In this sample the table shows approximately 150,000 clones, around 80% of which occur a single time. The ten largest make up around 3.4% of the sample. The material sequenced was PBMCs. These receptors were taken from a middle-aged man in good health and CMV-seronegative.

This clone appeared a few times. CDR3: CASSHRRQGDRWDYGYTF. CDR3 in DNA: TGCGCCAGCAGCCACCGCCGACAGGGGGATAGGTGGGACTATGGCTACACCTTC. The V and J genes are TRBV4-1 and TRBJ1-2; 9 bases are shared with TRBD1. Germline CDR1 reads MGHRA; CDR2 reads YSYEKL. Trimming cost V 3 bases and J 3 bases; bases outside gene matches: 14. CDR3 length equals 18 residues.

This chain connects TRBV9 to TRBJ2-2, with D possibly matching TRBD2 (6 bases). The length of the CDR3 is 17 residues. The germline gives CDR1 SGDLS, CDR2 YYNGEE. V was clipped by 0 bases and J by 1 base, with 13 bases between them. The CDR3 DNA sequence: TGTGCCAGCAGCGTAGCTGGGGGGTCCGGGAACACCGGGGAGCTGTTTTTT. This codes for CASSVAGGSGNTGELFF.

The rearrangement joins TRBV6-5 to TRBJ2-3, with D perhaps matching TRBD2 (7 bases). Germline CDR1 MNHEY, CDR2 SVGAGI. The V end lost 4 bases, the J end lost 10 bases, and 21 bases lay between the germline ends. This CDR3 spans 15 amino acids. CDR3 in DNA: TGTGCCAGCAGTTCATTAGGGACGGGGGGCGAGGCGCAGTATTTT. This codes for CASSSLGTGGEAQYF.

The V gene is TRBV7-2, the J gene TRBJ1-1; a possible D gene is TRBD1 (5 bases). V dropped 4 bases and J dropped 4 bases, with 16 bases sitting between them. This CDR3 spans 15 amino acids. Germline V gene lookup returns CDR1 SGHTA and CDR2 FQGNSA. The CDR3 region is CASSSVPWGGTEAFF. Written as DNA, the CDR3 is TGTGCCAGCAGCTCCGTCCCCTGGGGGGGCACTGAAGCTTTCTTT.

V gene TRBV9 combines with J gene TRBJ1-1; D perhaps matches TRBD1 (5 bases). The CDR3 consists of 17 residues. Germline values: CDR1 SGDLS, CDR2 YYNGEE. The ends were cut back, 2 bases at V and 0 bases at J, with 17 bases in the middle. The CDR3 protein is CASSVGFRGGVNTEAFF. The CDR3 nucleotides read TGTGCCAGCAGCGTTGGCTTTCGGGGGGGGGTGAACACTGAAGCTTTCTTT.

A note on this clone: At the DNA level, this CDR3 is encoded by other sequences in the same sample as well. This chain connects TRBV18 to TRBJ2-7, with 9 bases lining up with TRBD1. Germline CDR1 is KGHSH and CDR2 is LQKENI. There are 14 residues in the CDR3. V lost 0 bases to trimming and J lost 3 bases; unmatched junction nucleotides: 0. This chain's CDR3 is CASSPPGQGYEQYF. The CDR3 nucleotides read TGTGCCAGCTCACCACCGGGACAGGGCTACGAGCAGTACTTC. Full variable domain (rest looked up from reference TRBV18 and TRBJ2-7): NAGVMQNPRHLVRRRGQEARLRCSPMKGHSHVYWYRQLPEEGLKFMVYLQKENIIDESGMPKERFSAEFPKEGPSILRIQQVVRGDSAAYFCASSPPGQGYEQYFGPGTRLTVT.

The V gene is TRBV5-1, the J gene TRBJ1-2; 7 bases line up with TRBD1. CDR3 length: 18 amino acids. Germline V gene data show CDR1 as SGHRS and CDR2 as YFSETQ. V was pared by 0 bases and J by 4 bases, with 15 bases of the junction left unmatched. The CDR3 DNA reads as TGCGCCAGCAGCTTGGGTGATTCAAACAGGGGCGTTAGCTATGGCTACACCTTC. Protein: CASSLGDSNRGVSYGYTF. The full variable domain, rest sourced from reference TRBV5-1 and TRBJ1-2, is KAGVTQTPRYLIKTRGQQVTLSCSPISGHRSVSWYQQTPGQGLQFLFEYFSETQRNKGNFPGRFSGRQFSNSRSEMNVSTLELGDSALYLCASSLGDSNRGVSYGYTFGSGTRLTVV.